This TCR beta chain was recorded in a study of glioma-infiltrating T cells. Ten or more counts support this clonotype. The iRepertoire nested amplicon-rescue multiplex PCR amplified TCR alpha and beta CDR3s from RNA. MiXCR, run by TCRdb on the multiplex PCR reads, gives a single entry per CDR3 protein. This sample has roughly 350,000 distinct CDR3 sequences, with 41% found just once. The germline V and J ends were trimmed by 5 bases and 6 bases, with 14 bases remaining between them. The CDR3 totals 13 residues. Germline values: CDR1 MNHEY, CDR2 SVGEGT. The chain couples TRBV6-2 or TRBV6-3 to TRBJ2-7; tentative D call: TRBD1 (5 bases). The sequenced material came from glioma tissue, nonneoplastic brain tissue, or PBMCs (not recorded which). This receptor was obtained from a human donor with low-grade glioma or glioblastoma, undergoing nonglioma brain surgery, or in good health (not recorded which). The CDR3 nucleotides read TGTGCCAGCAGTCCGGAAGACAGAACCGAGCAGTACTTC. Translated, it gives CASSPEDRTEQYF.